A single sample gave rise to the 14 T cell receptor beta chains below, sequenced in a study of T cell changes during pregnancy in multiple sclerosis (dated by TCRdb to the late 2010s). The library was made by the immunoSEQ multiplex PCR assay. Sourced from immuneACCESS, this table was stored by TCRdb with only in-frame sequences that have V and J called. A share of the clones is absent; for the studies checked, an unresolved V gene accounts for under half, and the remainder has no known explanation. For this sample the table gives around 69,000 clones, of which 85% to 95% were detected only once. Of the sample, about 1% is held by the ten largest clones. The sequencing used peripheral blood, collected in the third trimester of pregnancy. The receptors here all came from a female donor with multiple sclerosis, enrolled in a pregnancy study.

V usage is TRBV11-2 and J usage is TRBJ2-1, with TRBD2 matching over 14 bases. Germline assignment: CDR1 SGHAT and CDR2 FQNNGV. The CDR3 runs 17 residues. V was clipped by 4 bases and J by 1 base; unmatched bases: 3. The CDR3: CASSSGTSGSSYNEQFF. CDR3 nucleotides: TGTGCCAGCAGCTCGGGGACTAGCGGGAGTTCCTACAATGAGCAGTTCTTC.

The chain is built from TRBV6-5 and TRBJ1-1, with 7 nucleotides matching TRBD1. The germline gives CDR1 MNHEY, CDR2 SVGAGI. V gave up 5 bases and J gave up 10 bases; unmatched junction bases: 10. The CDR3 length is 13 residues. CDR3 DNA: TGTGCCAGCAGTAGGGGACAGAAGGAAGGAGCTTTCTTT. Amino acid sequence: CASSRGQKEGAFF.

V and J are TRBV6-4 and TRBJ1-1; TRBD1 is a possible D gene (6 bases). In germline, CDR1 is MRHNA, CDR2 SNTAGT. This CDR3 is built from 16 residues. The V end lost 5 bases, the J end lost 3 bases, and 19 bases lay between the germline ends. In DNA, the CDR3 is TGTGCCAGCAGTCCGACTCAGGGGACGGGGTACACTGAAGCTTTCTTT. This sequence encodes CASSPTQGTGYTEAFF.

This clone was seen only a few times. The chain combines TRBV6-5 with TRBJ1-1; the D gene is possibly TRBD1 (6 bases). The CDR3 runs 15 residues. CDR1 and CDR2 (germline): MNHEY, SVGAGI. V was cut by 4 bases and J by 0 bases, with 12 bases left in between. The CDR3 DNA sequence: TGTGCCAGCAGTTGGGCAGGGGACATGAACACTGAAGCTTTCTTT. Translation gives CASSWAGDMNTEAFF.

V is TRBV7-2 and J is TRBJ2-1; the D gene is possibly TRBD2 (5 bases). The CDR3 runs to 15 residues. V was pared by 1 base and J by 0 bases, with 7 bases between. CDR1 is SGHTA, CDR2 FQGNSA, per germline. The CDR3 reads CASSLERSSYNEQFF. The CDR3 DNA follows: TGTGCCAGCAGCTTAGAGCGGAGCTCCTACAATGAGCAGTTCTTC. The full variable domain, with the rest looked up from reference TRBV7-2 and TRBJ2-1, is GAGVSQSPSNKVTEKGKDVELRCDPISGHTALYWYRQSLGQGLEFLIYFQGNSAPDKSGLPSDRFSAERTGGSVSTLTIQRTQQEDSAVYLCASSLERSSYNEQFFGPGTRLTVL.

This clone appeared a few times. The V and J genes are TRBV28 and TRBJ1-1, with D tentatively TRBD1 (6 bases). The CDR3 sequence is 13 residues long. Trimming cost V 8 bases and J 6 bases, with 16 bases left between them. Per germline, CDR1 MDHEN and CDR2 SYDVKM. In nucleotides, the CDR3 is TGTGCCAGCTCCCCCAGAGGGGGTTCTGAAGCTTTCTTT. It translates to CASSPRGGSEAFF.

This chain uses TRBV2 with TRBJ2-6, with D perhaps matching TRBD1 (6 bases). The V end was cut by 6 bases, the J end by 2 bases, with 11 bases between. This CDR3 region has 15 residues. In germline, CDR1 is SNHLY, CDR2 FYNNEI. CDR3 amino acids: CASSLTGTGANVLTF. DNA of the CDR3: TGTGCCAGCAGCCTTACAGGGACTGGGGCCAACGTCCTGACTTTC.

V is TRBV7-2 and J is TRBJ2-1, with 7 bases lining up with TRBD2. The CDR3 runs 14 residues. Losses at the gene ends were 2 bases for V and 6 bases for J; bases not matched to a gene: 4. Looked up from germline, CDR1 is SGHTA and CDR2 is FQGNSA. CDR3 in amino acids: CASSLRGVANEQFF. CDR3 bases: TGTGCCAGCAGCTTACGGGGGGTTGCCAATGAGCAGTTCTTC.

The V call is TRBV4-3, the J call TRBJ2-7; D is possibly TRBD2 (6 bases). Between the trimmed V and J ends, which lost 5 bases and 0 bases, there was a span of 11 bases. The CDR3 is 14 residues long. Germline CDR1 is LGHNA and CDR2 is YSLEER. The CDR3 nucleotides are TGCGCCAGCAGCAAAGGGACTGGCTCCTACGAGCAGTACTTC. It translates to CASSKGTGSYEQYF.

The J gene is TRBJ2-1, the V gene TRBV4-1, with D perhaps matching TRBD1 (5 bases). CDR1 MGHRA and CDR2 YSYEKL come from the germline V gene. V shed 1 base and J shed 4 bases, with 11 bases lying between them. The CDR3 runs to 15 residues. CDR3 loop: CASSQGQNDYNEQFF. The CDR3 DNA reads as TGCGCCAGCAGCCAAGGACAGAATGATTACAATGAGCAGTTCTTC.

The V gene is TRBV5-5, the J gene TRBJ2-7, with D possibly matching TRBD1 (6 bases). V was pared by 2 bases and J by 3 bases, with 15 bases between. The CDR3 extends over 15 amino acids. CDR1 SGHKS and CDR2 YYEKEE come from the germline V gene (reference sequence). CDR3 bases: TGTGCCAGCAGCTTCCCGGCAGGGGCTGTCTACGAGCAGTACTTC. It yields the protein CASSFPAGAVYEQYF.

The rearrangement uses TRBV7-8 and TRBJ2-6; 7 bases agree with TRBD1. The CDR3 spans 20 residues. Germline V gene sequence: CDR1 SGHVS, CDR2 FQNEAQ. The J segment lost 0 bases and the V segment lost 0 bases, leaving 11 bases of the junction unmatched. CDR3 loop: CASSLAGARGSSSGANVLTF. DNA for the CDR3: TGTGCCAGCAGCTTAGCGGGAGCCAGGGGGAGTAGCTCTGGGGCCAACGTCCTGACTTTC. The whole variable domain, filled in from reference TRBV7-8 and TRBJ2-6, reads GAGVSQSPRYKVAKRGQDVALRCDPISGHVSLFWYQQALGQGPEFLTYFQNEAQLDKSGLPSDRFFAERPEGSVSTLKIQRTQQEDSAVYLCASSLAGARGSSSGANVLTFGAGSRLTVL.

This rearrangement joins TRBV18 to TRBJ1-3, with 7 nucleotides matching TRBD1. The CDR3 covers 16 residues. In germline, CDR1 is KGHSH, CDR2 LQKENI. V was pared by 3 bases and J by 2 bases, with 7 bases of the junction left unmatched. CDR3 in DNA: TGTGCCAGCTCACCCGTGGACAGGTCGCCTGGAAACACCATATATTTT. It encodes CASSPVDRSPGNTIYF.

The chain joins TRBV10-3 to TRBJ1-1; possible D gene TRBD1, 6 bases. Trimming took 8 bases from V and 0 from J, leaving 19 bases between them. The CDR3 covers 16 residues. Germline loops: CDR1 ENHRY, CDR2 SYGVKD. CDR3: CAIHPGTGGLNTEAFF. As DNA, the CDR3 is TGTGCCATCCACCCAGGGACGGGGGGGCTGAACACTGAAGCTTTCTTT.